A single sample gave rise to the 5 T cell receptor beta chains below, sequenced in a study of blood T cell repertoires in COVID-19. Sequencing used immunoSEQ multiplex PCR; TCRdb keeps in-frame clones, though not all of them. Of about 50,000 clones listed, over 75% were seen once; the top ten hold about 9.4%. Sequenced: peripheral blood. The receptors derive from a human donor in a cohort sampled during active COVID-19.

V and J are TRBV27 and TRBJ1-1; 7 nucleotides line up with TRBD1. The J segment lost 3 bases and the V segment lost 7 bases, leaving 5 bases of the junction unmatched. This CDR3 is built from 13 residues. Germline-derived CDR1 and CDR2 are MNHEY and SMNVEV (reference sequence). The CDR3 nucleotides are TGTGCCAGCATTCGACAGGGAGACACTGAAGCTTTCTTT. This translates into CASIRQGDTEAFF.

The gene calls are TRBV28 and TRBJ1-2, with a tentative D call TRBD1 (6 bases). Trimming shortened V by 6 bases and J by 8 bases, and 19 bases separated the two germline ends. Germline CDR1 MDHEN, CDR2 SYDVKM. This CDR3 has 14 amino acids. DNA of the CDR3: TGTGCCAGCAGCACCCGGGACACCCGAAGGGGCTACACCTTC. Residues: CASSTRDTRRGYTF.

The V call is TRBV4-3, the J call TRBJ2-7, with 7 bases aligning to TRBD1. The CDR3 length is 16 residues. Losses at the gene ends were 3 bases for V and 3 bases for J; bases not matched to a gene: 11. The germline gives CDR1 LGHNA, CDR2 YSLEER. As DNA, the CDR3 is TGCGCCAGCAGCCATGATAGGGACAGAGGGGGCTACGAGCAGTACTTC. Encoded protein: CASSHDRDRGGYEQYF.

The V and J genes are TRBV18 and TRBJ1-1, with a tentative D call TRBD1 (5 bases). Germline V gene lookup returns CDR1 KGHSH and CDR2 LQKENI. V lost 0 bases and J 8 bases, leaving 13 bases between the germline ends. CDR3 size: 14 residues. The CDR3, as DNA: TGTGCCAGCTCACCACCGAGTAAAAGACAGGAAGCTTTCTTT. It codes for CASSPPSKRQEAFF.

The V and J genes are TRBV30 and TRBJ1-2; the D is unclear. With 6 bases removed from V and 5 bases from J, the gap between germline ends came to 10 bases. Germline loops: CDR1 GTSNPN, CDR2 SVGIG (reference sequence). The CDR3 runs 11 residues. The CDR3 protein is CACPIGYGYTF. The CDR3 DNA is TGTGCCTGCCCGATCGGTTATGGCTACACCTTC. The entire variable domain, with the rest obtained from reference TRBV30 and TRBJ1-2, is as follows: SQTIHQWPATLVQPVGSPLSLECTVEGTSNPNLYWYRQAAGRGLQLLFYSVGIGQISSEVPQNLSASRPQDRQFILSSKKLLLSDSGFYLCACPIGYGYTFGSGTRLTVV.